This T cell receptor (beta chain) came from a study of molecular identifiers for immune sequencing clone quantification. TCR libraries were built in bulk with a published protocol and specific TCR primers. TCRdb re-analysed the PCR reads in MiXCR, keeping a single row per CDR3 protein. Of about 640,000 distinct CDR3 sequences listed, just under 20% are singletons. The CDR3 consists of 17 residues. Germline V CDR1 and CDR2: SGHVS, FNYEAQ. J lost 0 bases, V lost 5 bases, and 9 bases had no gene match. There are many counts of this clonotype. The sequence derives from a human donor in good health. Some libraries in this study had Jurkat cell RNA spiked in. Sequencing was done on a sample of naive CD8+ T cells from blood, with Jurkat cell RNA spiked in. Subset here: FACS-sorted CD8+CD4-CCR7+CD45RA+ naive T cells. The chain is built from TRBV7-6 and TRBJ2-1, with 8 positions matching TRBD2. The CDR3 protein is CASSLLAGGPSYNEQFF. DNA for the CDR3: TGTGCCAGCAGCCTCCTGGCGGGGGGACCCTCCTACAATGAGCAGTTCTTC.